This entry features one T cell receptor beta chain sequence. The source of the sample is a study of blood T cell repertoires in COVID-19. About the study: Collection of acute and convalescent COVID-19 samples took place in the United States, Italy and Spain. In each case, the material was cDNA or gDNA derived from T cells, B-cell-depleted T cells, or PBMCs.

Germline V gene data show CDR1 as MNHNS and CDR2 as SASEGT. There are 16 residues in the CDR3. V gave up 4 bases and J gave up 8 bases, with 20 bases separating them. Original methodology: Nucleated cell counts were estimated from reference gene primer amplification. The protocol was immunoSEQ multiplex PCR, while the TCRdb copy is restricted to in-frame clones and leaves out a portion. V and J calls and clone size are copied from that table; D and trimming were computed from the DNA. The sample contains tens of thousands of clones, about nine tenths of which appear only once. The sequence was obtained from a man between 65 and 85 years old with acute or convalescent COVID-19. This chain uses TRBV6-1 with TRBJ1-4; D gene uncertain. Sequencing input: peripheral blood. CDR3 in DNA: TGTGCCAGCAGTGTTCGGGCAGGAGGGTCGGGAGAAAAACTGTTTTTT. It specifies CASSVRAGGSGEKLFF.